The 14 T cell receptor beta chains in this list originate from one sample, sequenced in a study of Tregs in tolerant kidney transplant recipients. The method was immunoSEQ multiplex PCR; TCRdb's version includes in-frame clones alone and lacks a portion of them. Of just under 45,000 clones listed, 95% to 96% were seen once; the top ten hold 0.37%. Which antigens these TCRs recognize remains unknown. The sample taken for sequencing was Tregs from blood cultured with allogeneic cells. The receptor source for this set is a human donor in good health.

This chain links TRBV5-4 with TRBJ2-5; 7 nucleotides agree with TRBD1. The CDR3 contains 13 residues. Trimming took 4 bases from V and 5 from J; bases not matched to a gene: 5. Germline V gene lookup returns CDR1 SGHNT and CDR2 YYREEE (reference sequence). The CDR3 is CASSLLTGETQYF. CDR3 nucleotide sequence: TGTGCCAGCAGCCTCCTGACAGGGGAGACCCAGTACTTC.

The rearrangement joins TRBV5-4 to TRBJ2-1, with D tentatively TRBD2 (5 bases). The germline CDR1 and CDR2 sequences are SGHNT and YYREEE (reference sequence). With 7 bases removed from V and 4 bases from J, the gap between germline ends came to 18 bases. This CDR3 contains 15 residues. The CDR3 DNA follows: TGTGCCAGCTGTCATATGGATCGGACTTACAATGAGCAGTTCTTC. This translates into CASCHMDRTYNEQFF.

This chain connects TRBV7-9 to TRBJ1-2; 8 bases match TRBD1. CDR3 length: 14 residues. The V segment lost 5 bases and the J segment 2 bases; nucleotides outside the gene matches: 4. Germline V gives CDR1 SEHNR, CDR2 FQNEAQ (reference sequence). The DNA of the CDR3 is TGTGCCAGCAGCGGACAGGGACTAAACTATGGCTACACCTTC. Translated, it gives CASSGQGLNYGYTF.

The CDR3 region is CASSARLAGGLMGGTDTQYF. The DNA of the CDR3 is TGCGCCAGCAGCGCCAGACTAGCGGGGGGATTAATGGGCGGCACAGATACGCAGTATTTT. The V and J genes are TRBV5-1 and TRBJ2-3, with 13 bases identical to TRBD2. The V gene's germline CDR1 is SGHRS and CDR2 YFSETQ. The CDR3 is made up of 20 amino acids. Germline trimming cut 4 bases from V and 1 base from J; bases unmatched to any gene: 15. The complete variable domain, with remaining parts taken from reference TRBV5-1 and TRBJ2-3, reads KAGVTQTPRYLIKTRGQQVTLSCSPISGHRSVSWYQQTPGQGLQFLFEYFSETQRNKGNFPGRFSGRQFSNSRSEMNVSTLELGDSALYLCASSARLAGGLMGGTDTQYFGPGTRLTVL.

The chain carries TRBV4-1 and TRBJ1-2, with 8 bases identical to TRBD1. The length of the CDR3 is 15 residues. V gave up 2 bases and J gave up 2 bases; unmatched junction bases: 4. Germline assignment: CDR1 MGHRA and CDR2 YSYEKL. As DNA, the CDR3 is TGCGCCAGCAGCCAACCGGGACAGGCGAACTATGGCTACACCTTC. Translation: CASSQPGQANYGYTF.

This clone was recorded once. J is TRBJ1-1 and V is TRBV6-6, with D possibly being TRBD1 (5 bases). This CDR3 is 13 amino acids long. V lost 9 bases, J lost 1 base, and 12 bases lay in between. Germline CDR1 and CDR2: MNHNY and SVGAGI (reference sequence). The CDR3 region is CASRVRGNTEAFF. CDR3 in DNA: TGTGCCAGTCGCGTTAGGGGGAACACTGAAGCTTTCTTT.

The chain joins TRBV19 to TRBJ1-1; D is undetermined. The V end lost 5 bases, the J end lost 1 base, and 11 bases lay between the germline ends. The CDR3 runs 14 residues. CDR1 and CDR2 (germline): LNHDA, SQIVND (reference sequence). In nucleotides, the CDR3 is TGTGCCAGTAGTCCCCCGATCAGGAACACTGAAGCTTTCTTT. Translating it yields CASSPPIRNTEAFF.

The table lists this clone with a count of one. In DNA form, the CDR3 reads TGTGCCAGCAGCTTGGGTACAGGGCTGGCAGATACGCAGTATTTT. Translation: CASSLGTGLADTQYF. The chain carries TRBV5-4 and TRBJ2-3, with a possible D match to TRBD1 (6 bases). V was pared by 0 bases and J by 4 bases, with 12 bases between. Germline loops: CDR1 SGHNT, CDR2 YYREEE (reference sequence). The CDR3 has 15 amino acids.

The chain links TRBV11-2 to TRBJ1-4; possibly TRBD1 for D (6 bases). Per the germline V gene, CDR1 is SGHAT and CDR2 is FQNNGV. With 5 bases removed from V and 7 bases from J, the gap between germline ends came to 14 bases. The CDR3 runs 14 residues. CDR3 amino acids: CASSRGGPVEKLFF. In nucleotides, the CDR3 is TGTGCCAGCAGCCGCGGGGGGCCGGTTGAAAAACTGTTTTTT.

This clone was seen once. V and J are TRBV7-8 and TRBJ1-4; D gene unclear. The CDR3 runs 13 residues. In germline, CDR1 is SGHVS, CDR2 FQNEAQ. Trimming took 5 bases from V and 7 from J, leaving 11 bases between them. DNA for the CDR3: TGTGCCAGCAGCCTTCGTCACAGTGAAAAACTGTTTTTT. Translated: CASSLRHSEKLFF.

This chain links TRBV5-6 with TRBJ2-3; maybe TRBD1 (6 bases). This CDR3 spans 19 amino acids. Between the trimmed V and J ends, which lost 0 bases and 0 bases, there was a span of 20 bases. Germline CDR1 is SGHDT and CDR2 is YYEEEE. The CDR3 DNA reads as TGTGCCAGCAGCTTGGCTTTCCCCCAGGGGTCGCCTAGCACAGATACGCAGTATTTT. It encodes CASSLAFPQGSPSTDTQYF. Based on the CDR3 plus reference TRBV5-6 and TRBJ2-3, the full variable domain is DAGVTQSPTHLIKTRGQQVTLRCSPKSGHDTVSWYQQALGQGPQFIFQYYEEEERQRGNFPDRFSGHQFPNYSSELNVNALLLGDSALYLCASSLAFPQGSPSTDTQYFGPGTRLTVL.

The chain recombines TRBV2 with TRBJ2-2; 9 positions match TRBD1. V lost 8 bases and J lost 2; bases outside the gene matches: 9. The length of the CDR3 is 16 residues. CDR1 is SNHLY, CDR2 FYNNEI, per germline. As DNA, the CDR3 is TGTGCCAGCCTGATACCGGGACAGGGAAACACCGGGGAGCTGTTTTTT. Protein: CASLIPGQGNTGELFF.

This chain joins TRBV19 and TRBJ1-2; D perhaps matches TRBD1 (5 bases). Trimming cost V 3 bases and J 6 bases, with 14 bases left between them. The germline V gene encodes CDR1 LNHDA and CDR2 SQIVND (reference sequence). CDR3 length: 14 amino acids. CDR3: CASSIKRNRHGYTF. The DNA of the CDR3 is TGTGCCAGTAGTATTAAGAGGAACAGGCATGGCTACACCTTC.

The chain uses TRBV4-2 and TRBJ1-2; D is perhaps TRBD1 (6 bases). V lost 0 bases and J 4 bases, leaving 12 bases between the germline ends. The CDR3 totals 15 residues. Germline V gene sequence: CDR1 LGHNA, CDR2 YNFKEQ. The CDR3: CASSQDWGPSYGYTF. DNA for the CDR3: TGTGCCAGCAGCCAAGATTGGGGGCCTAGCTATGGCTACACCTTC.